The following is a T cell receptor (beta chain) sequence with its context. The sample belongs to a study of blood T cell repertoires in COVID-19. The wider study: T cells, B-cell-depleted T cells, or PBMCs provided the cDNA or gDNA that served as material.

CDR3 length equals 16 residues. CDR1 is SGHDN, CDR2 FVKESK, per germline. V lost 4 bases and J 0 bases, leaving 14 bases between the germline ends. The data were produced by immunoSEQ multiplex PCR, yet TCRdb's version contains in-frame clones alone and is incomplete. Of about 200,000 clones listed, over 80% were seen once; the top ten hold around 25%. The receptor's source is a man aged 40-49 years with acute or convalescent COVID-19. The source material was peripheral blood. This chain connects TRBV14 to TRBJ2-3; no definite D call. CDR3 in amino acids: CASSLTATRSTDTQYF. The DNA for the CDR3 is TGTGCCAGCAGCCTCACCGCGACACGAAGCACAGATACGCAGTATTTT.